Below are 32 T cell receptor beta chains sequenced from a single sample in a study of yellow fever vaccine responses in identical twins. MiXCR, run by TCRdb on the RT-PCR reads, gives a single entry per CDR3 protein. The sample contains 30,000 to 40,000 distinct CDR3 sequences, roughly 60% of which appear only once. The starting material was T cells from blood (PBMCs), unsorted or a sorted subset (not recorded which), obtained before or after yellow fever vaccination (not recorded which). The receptors here all came from a woman between 18 and 30 years old who received the yellow fever vaccine.

This sequence joins TRBV10-3 and TRBJ1-6, with D unclear. CDR1 and CDR2 from the germline V gene are ENHRY and SYGVKD. V gave up 7 bases and J gave up 6 bases, with 10 bases separating them. The CDR3 sequence is 13 residues long. This chain's CDR3 is CAITPAANSPLHF. The DNA of the CDR3 is TGTGCCATCACGCCAGCGGCTAATTCACCCCTCCACTTT.

This chain joins TRBV5-1 and TRBJ2-1; no firm D call. V was shortened by 4 bases and J by 6 bases, with 5 bases between the two germline ends. CDR1 and CDR2 from the germline V gene are SGHRS and YFSETQ. The CDR3 loop spans 11 amino acids. CDR3: CASSNRNEQFF. CDR3 bases: TGCGCCAGCAGCAATCGCAATGAGCAGTTCTTC.

This clonotype came up a few times. CDR3 sequence: CASRGRAYQETQYF. The CDR3 region has the DNA TGTGCCAGCAGGGGTCGGGCGTACCAAGAGACCCAGTACTTC. This chain connects TRBV2 to TRBJ2-5; D not resolved. Trimming took off 6 bases at V and 0 bases at J, with 11 bases between the two ends. Germline V gene sequence: CDR1 SNHLY, CDR2 FYNNEI. This CDR3 is built from 14 residues.

This clonotype has just a few counts. V usage is TRBV11-1 and J usage is TRBJ2-1; TRBD2 agrees at 10 bases. After removal of 5 bases from V and 6 bases from J, the junction contained 7 bases not matched to a gene. This CDR3 is built from 15 residues. Germline lookup yields CDR1 SGHAT and CDR2 FQDESV (reference sequence). CDR3 sequence reads: CASSPSSGGVNEQFF. In nucleotides, the CDR3 is TGTGCCAGCAGCCCCTCTAGCGGGGGTGTCAATGAGCAGTTCTTC.

This chain links TRBV7-8 with TRBJ2-1; D gene unclear. Germline values: CDR1 SGHVS, CDR2 FQNEAQ. The V gene lost 3 bases and the J gene lost 0 bases, with 9 bases spanning the gap. CDR3 size: 15 residues. The CDR3 sequence is CASSFGRASYNEQFF. DNA of the CDR3: TGTGCCAGCAGCTTTGGGCGCGCCTCCTACAATGAGCAGTTCTTC.

In its sample, this clonotype was seen a few times. This chain joins TRBV5-1 and TRBJ1-2; 8 bases line up with TRBD1. Trimming at V came to 0 bases and at J to 4 bases, leaving 5 bases not matched to a gene. Germline V CDR1 and CDR2: SGHRS, YFSETQ. The CDR3 is made up of 15 amino acids. CDR3 loop: CASSLARGHVYGYTF. CDR3 nucleotides: TGCGCCAGCAGCTTGGCCAGGGGGCATGTCTATGGCTACACCTTC.

The chain uses TRBV18 and TRBJ2-7; a weak D match, TRBD1 (5 bases). The V end lost 1 base, the J end lost 3 bases, and 13 bases lay between the germline ends. This CDR3 has 15 residues. CDR1 KGHSH and CDR2 LQKENI come from the germline V gene. In DNA form, the CDR3 reads TGTGCCAGCTCACCACAGGGGCCCCTCGGCTACGAGCAGTACTTC. It codes for CASSPQGPLGYEQYF.

The rearrangement joins TRBV23-1 to TRBJ2-3; D unresolved. TRBV23-1 falls under the ORF class, with uncertain function. The CDR3 is 15 amino acids. V was cut by 9 bases and J by 7 bases, with 23 bases left in between. The CDR3 spells CARKDLKNTANTQYF. The CDR3 DNA reads as TGCGCCAGAAAAGACCTTAAGAACACGGCGAATACGCAGTATTTT.

The J gene is TRBJ2-7, the V gene TRBV4-2; 7 bases fit TRBD2. Germline CDR1 and CDR2: LGHNA and YNFKEQ. The CDR3 runs 16 residues. Trimming at V came to 0 bases and at J to 3 bases, leaving 8 bases not matched to a gene. The CDR3 sequence: CASSQDFRREHYEQYF. As DNA, the CDR3 is TGTGCCAGCAGCCAAGATTTCCGGCGGGAGCACTACGAGCAGTACTTC.

V and J are TRBV2 and TRBJ2-3; weak D call: TRBD2 (6 bases). Germline V gene data show CDR1 as SNHLY and CDR2 as FYNNEI. V was clipped by 6 bases and J by 2 bases, with 12 bases between them. The CDR3 contains 14 residues. The CDR3 DNA reads as TGTGCCAGCAGCGGAGGGGTAATCACAGATACGCAGTATTTT. This sequence encodes CASSGGVITDTQYF.

V is TRBV4-1 and J is TRBJ2-3; no reliable D call. CDR3 length equals 14 residues. CDR1 is MGHRA, CDR2 YSYEKL, per germline. V lost 0 bases and J lost 2, with 6 bases in between. CDR3 protein: CASSQDSSTDTQYF. The DNA for the CDR3 is TGCGCCAGCAGCCAAGATTCCTCCACAGATACGCAGTATTTT.

The V and J genes are TRBV29-1 and TRBJ2-1, with 14 positions matching TRBD2. Germline assignment: CDR1 SQVTM and CDR2 ANQGSEA. The CDR3 is 16 amino acids. The V and J ends lost 7 bases and 3 bases, in that order; junction bases with no gene match: 8. CDR3 bases: TGCAGCGCACGGGGACTAGCGGGAGTTATCTACAATGAGCAGTTCTTC. Its translation: CSARGLAGVIYNEQFF.

This sequence joins TRBV18 and TRBJ2-5, with TRBD1 identical over 8 bases. This CDR3 spans 16 amino acids. Germline CDR1 and CDR2: KGHSH and LQKENI. With V trimmed by 2 bases and J by 5 bases, 10 bases remained unmatched. The CDR3 region has the DNA TGTGCCAGCTCACCAGGACGTCAGGGGGCAGGGGAGACCCAGTACTTC. This encodes CASSPGRQGAGETQYF.

A few counts support this clonotype. The chain joins TRBV20-1 to TRBJ1-3, with 7 bases identical to TRBD1. The V and J ends lost 3 bases and 2 bases, in that order; junction bases with no gene match: 7. Germline V lookup: CDR1 DFQATT, CDR2 SNEGSKA (reference sequence). CDR3 length: 15 residues. CDR3 in amino acids: CSARRDSQAGNTIYF. The CDR3 DNA sequence: TGCAGTGCTAGGCGGGACAGTCAAGCTGGAAACACCATATATTTT.

V is TRBV7-8 and J is TRBJ1-3, with TRBD1 matching over 7 bases. Germline V lookup: CDR1 SGHVS, CDR2 FQNEAQ. The V gene end was trimmed by 3 bases and the J gene end by 4 bases; junction bases not matched to a gene: 9. This CDR3 contains 16 residues. CDR3: CASSLTGLQGGNTIYF. The CDR3 DNA reads as TGTGCCAGCAGCTTGACAGGGTTACAGGGCGGAAACACCATATATTTT.

This clonotype was seen more than once but under ten times. This chain uses TRBV24-1 with TRBJ2-1; 11 bases align to TRBD2. The CDR3 loop spans 15 amino acids. The V gene end was trimmed by 7 bases and the J gene end by 5 bases; junction bases not matched to a gene: 6. Germline V gene lookup returns CDR1 KGHDR and CDR2 SFDVKD. CDR3 coding DNA: TGTGCCACCAGCCCGACTAGCGGGATCCACAATGAGCAGTTCTTC. This translates into CATSPTSGIHNEQFF.

CDR3 in DNA: TGTGCCAGCAGCCCCCAAGATACGCAGTATTTT. It translates to CASSPQDTQYF. This chain connects TRBV11-1 to TRBJ2-3, with D uncertain. The CDR3 has 11 residues. The V end was cut by 5 bases, the J end by 5 bases, with 5 bases between. The germline gives CDR1 SGHAT, CDR2 FQDESV (reference sequence).

The chain couples TRBV12-3 or TRBV12-4 to TRBJ2-2; D is unresolved. The germline V and J ends were trimmed by 1 base and 8 bases, with 11 bases remaining between them. This CDR3 has 14 amino acids. CDR3 DNA sequence: TGTGCCAGCAGTTTAGGCGGCAGCATGGGGGAGCTGTTTTTT. It yields the protein CASSLGGSMGELFF.

This clonotype occurred a few times. The chain carries TRBV10-1 and TRBJ2-7; D is possibly TRBD1 (6 bases). Trimming removed 6 bases from V and 6 bases from J, with 21 bases in between. Germline V lookup: CDR1 WNHNN, CDR2 SYGVQD (reference sequence). The CDR3 has 15 amino acids. CDR3 bases: TGCGCCAGCAGCGCAGGACAGCTGGGCTTGGGCGAGCAGTACGTC. As protein: CASSAGQLGLGEQYV.

This sequence joins TRBV11-2 and TRBJ2-1; 10 positions match TRBD2. The J segment lost 12 bases and the V segment lost 4 bases, leaving 6 bases of the junction unmatched. Germline CDR1 SGHAT, CDR2 FQNNGV. The CDR3 has 13 residues. CDR3 bases: TGTGCCAGCAGCTCCCTAGCGGGGGCATGGCAGTTCTTC. This codes for CASSSLAGAWQFF.

J is TRBJ2-5 and V is TRBV7-8; 8 positions match TRBD1. The CDR3 runs to 13 residues. Per the germline V gene, CDR1 is SGHVS and CDR2 is FQNEAQ. Trimming cost V 4 bases and J 5 bases; bases outside gene matches: 3. The CDR3: CASSSHRGETQYF. The DNA for the CDR3 is TGTGCCAGCAGCTCACACAGGGGGGAGACCCAGTACTTC.

This clonotype turned up a few times. J is TRBJ2-7 and V is TRBV18; D not certain. Germline values: CDR1 KGHSH, CDR2 LQKENI. The CDR3 loop spans 15 amino acids. V dropped 3 bases and J dropped 2 bases, with 14 bases sitting between them. Here the CDR3 DNA reads TGTGCCAGCTCACCGGAACGGGCCGTCGCCTACGAGCAGTACGTC. It yields the protein CASSPERAVAYEQYV.

J is TRBJ2-3 and V is TRBV12-3 or TRBV12-4; 8 bases are a match to TRBD1. The trim removed 3 bases at V and 6 bases at J, leaving 5 bases unmatched. This CDR3 has 14 residues. This CDR3 reads CASSLTGEADTQYF. The CDR3 DNA reads TGTGCCAGCAGTTTGACAGGGGAGGCGGATACGCAGTATTTT.

This clonotype was observed a handful of times. The J gene is TRBJ2-1, the V gene TRBV7-6; the match to TRBD2 covers 13 bases. The length of the CDR3 is 15 residues. Germline trimming cut 5 bases from V and 10 bases from J; bases unmatched to any gene: 8. Per the germline V gene, CDR1 is SGHVS and CDR2 is FNYEAQ. CDR3 in amino acids: CASSDGLAGVVEQFF. The CDR3 bases are TGTGCCAGCAGCGACGGACTAGCGGGAGTAGTAGAGCAGTTCTTC.

This chain connects TRBV20-1 to TRBJ2-3; TRBD2 matches 7 bases. V lost 3 bases, J lost 4 bases, and 7 bases stayed unmatched. CDR3 size: 14 residues. Looked up from germline, CDR1 is DFQATT and CDR2 is SNEGSKA (reference sequence). The CDR3 is CSASRLARADTQYF. CDR3 bases: TGCAGTGCTAGTCGACTAGCTAGGGCAGATACGCAGTATTTT.

In this sample, this clonotype turned up a few times. The chain employs TRBV27 and TRBJ1-5; a possible D gene is TRBD1 (6 bases). Germline V gene data show CDR1 as MNHEY and CDR2 as SMNVEV (reference sequence). The CDR3 totals 14 residues. Trimming took off 5 bases at V and 9 bases at J, with 17 bases between the two ends. The chain's CDR3 is CASSPKTGIGPQHF. CDR3 nucleotide sequence: TGTGCCAGCAGTCCCAAGACAGGAATAGGGCCCCAGCATTTT.

This CDR3 is CASSHRMGTDTQYF. In nucleotides, the CDR3 is TGCGCCAGCAGCCACAGGATGGGAACCGATACGCAGTATTTT. The chain is built from TRBV4-3 and TRBJ2-3; D is unresolved. The CDR3 totals 14 residues. Germline CDR1 and CDR2: LGHNA and YSLEER. V shed 3 bases and J shed 6 bases, with 13 bases lying between them.

This clonotype was observed a few times. This chain connects TRBV29-1 to TRBJ1-2; 7 bases map to TRBD1. The CDR3 spans 12 residues. J was trimmed by 8 bases and V by 4 bases; bases with no gene match: 7. The V gene's germline CDR1 is SQVTM and CDR2 ANQGSEA. CDR3 region: CSVGLNRGGYTF. In DNA, the CDR3 is TGCAGCGTTGGTCTAAACAGGGGCGGCTACACCTTC.

The V call is TRBV5-1, the J call TRBJ2-5; 11 bases agree with TRBD2. V gave up 0 bases and J gave up 4 bases; unmatched junction bases: 5. Per the germline V gene, CDR1 is SGHRS and CDR2 is YFSETQ. The CDR3 has 16 residues. The CDR3 coding sequence is TGCGCCAGCAGCTTGGGGACTAGCGGGTTTGGAGAGACCCAGTACTTC. The encoded protein is CASSLGTSGFGETQYF.

This clonotype was detected once. This chain uses TRBV11-3 with TRBJ1-1, with D tentatively TRBD1 (6 bases). The CDR3 is 15 residues long. CDR1 SGHNT and CDR2 YENEEA come from the germline V gene. Trimming took off 1 base at V and 4 bases at J, with 13 bases between the two ends. CDR3 nucleotides: TGTGCCAGCAGCTTAGCACACAGGGTTGGCACTGAAGCTTTCTTT. Translated, it gives CASSLAHRVGTEAFF.

The chain carries TRBV2 and TRBJ1-2; D uncertain. The germline CDR1 and CDR2 sequences are SNHLY and FYNNEI. V shed 2 bases and J shed 5 bases, with 6 bases lying between them. This CDR3 is built from 12 residues. The CDR3 protein is CASSELQYGYTF. The CDR3 DNA sequence: TGTGCCAGCAGTGAACTGCAATATGGCTACACCTTC.

The chain has TRBV19 and TRBJ2-1, with TRBD2 identical over 13 bases. CDR3 length: 14 residues. With 5 bases clipped from V and 7 bases from J, the junction kept 2 bases outside the gene matches. Germline V gives CDR1 LNHDA, CDR2 SQIVND (reference sequence). The CDR3: CASSPGLAGNEQFF. DNA for the CDR3: TGTGCCAGTAGTCCGGGACTAGCGGGGAATGAGCAGTTCTTC. Drawing the rest from reference TRBV19 and TRBJ2-1, the complete variable domain is DGGITQSPKYLFRKEGQNVTLSCEQNLNHDAMYWYRQDPGQGLRLIYYSQIVNDFQKGDIAEGYSVSREKKESFPLTVTSAQKNPTAFYLCASSPGLAGNEQFFGPGTRLTVL.